The clone carrying this T cell receptor (beta chain) has just a few counts. Its target is not known. The entry originates in a study of identical twins. Germline CDR1 LGHDT, CDR2 YNNKEL (reference sequence). Deletions cut 2 bases from V and 10 bases from J, with 9 bases between. The CDR3 runs 12 residues. The donors were all healthy and Caucasian. TCRdb called the 5' RACE reads again in MiXCR, with one record for every CDR3 protein. The data contain 1.5 million to 2 million distinct CDR3 sequences, about 31% of them singletons. Study conclusions and caveats: Modelling underestimated the level of out-of-frame TCR alpha sharing observed in monozygotic twins.

The clonotype originates from a newborn girl in good health. The material sequenced was cord blood. This chain links TRBV3-1 with TRBJ1-5; D remains ambiguous. The CDR3 region has the DNA TGTGCCAGCAGCCAAAACGGTATTCCCCAGCATTTT. It yields the protein CASSQNGIPQHF. The whole variable domain, filled in from reference TRBV3-1 and TRBJ1-5, reads DTAVSQTPKYLVTQMGNDKSIKCEQNLGHDTMYWYKQDSKKFLKIMFSYNNKELIINETVPNRFSPKSPDKAHLNLHINSLELGDSAVYFCASSQNGIPQHFGDGTRLSIL.